The T cell receptor beta chain under discussion was sequenced for a study of blood T cell repertoires in COVID-19. About the study: The United States, Italy and Spain provided the acute and convalescent COVID-19 samples.

Per germline, CDR1 SGHDT and CDR2 YYEEEE. The J segment lost 3 bases and the V segment lost 3 bases, leaving 5 bases of the junction unmatched. The CDR3 is made up of 15 amino acids. This clone appeared a single time. In the original analysis: It was from reference gene primer amplification that nucleated cell counts were estimated. Assay used: immunoSEQ multiplex PCR; TCRdb lists only in-frame clones, some missing. That table furnishes V, J and clone size, whereas the DNA furnished D and trimming. The sample consists of about 150,000 clones, about 88% of them appearing once. The specimen sequenced was peripheral blood. The V and J genes are TRBV5-6 and TRBJ1-1; 10 positions agree with TRBD1. The receptor comes from a human donor with COVID-19, enrolled during active disease. The donor label of this sample is uncertain. The CDR3 DNA reads TGTGCCAGCAGCTCAACGGACAGGGGGTACACTGAAGCTTTCTTT. It yields the protein CASSSTDRGYTEAFF.